These 4 T cell receptor beta chains came from one sample sequenced in a study of graft-versus-host responses after intestinal transplantation. The assay was immunoSEQ multiplex PCR, and TCRdb's table has in-frame clones only and misses some. The repertoire holds tens of thousands of clones, with over 85% as singletons. The sample in question was bone marrow, obtained roughly 780 days after intestinal transplantation. These TCRs come from a human patient who received an intestinal transplant, so some T cells may come from the graft donor.

V usage is TRBV20-1 and J usage is TRBJ2-5, with D unresolved. V dropped 3 bases and J dropped 4 bases, with 6 bases sitting between them. CDR3 size: 11 residues. Germline lookup yields CDR1 DFQATT and CDR2 SNEGSKA (reference sequence). The CDR3 loop reads CSASDSETQYF. The CDR3 DNA reads TGCAGTGCTAGTGATTCAGAGACCCAGTACTTC.

The count of this clone is one. The chain recombines TRBV28 with TRBJ2-5, with D uncertain. V was pared by 11 bases and J by 2 bases, with 9 bases between. The CDR3 has 11 residues. Germline values: CDR1 MDHEN, CDR2 SYDVKM. The CDR3 loop reads CAGPGQETQYF. The CDR3 DNA reads TGTGCCGGACCGGGTCAAGAGACCCAGTACTTC.

The V call is TRBV15, the J call TRBJ1-5, with D possibly being TRBD1 (5 bases). The CDR3 sequence is 17 residues long. Germline V lookup: CDR1 LNHNV, CDR2 YYDKDF (reference sequence). V lost 4 bases and J lost 2, with 18 bases in between. CDR3 bases: TGTGCCACCAGCAAAGGAGGGCGGGGGTTTGGCAATCAGCCCCAGCATTTT. It encodes CATSKGGRGFGNQPQHF.

The chain carries TRBV29-1 and TRBJ2-3; D is uncertain. This CDR3 comprises 12 residues. V gave up 2 bases and J gave up 2 bases, with 5 bases separating them. Germline CDR1 and CDR2: SQVTM and ANQGSEA. The CDR3 sequence: CSVEQDTDTQYF. For the CDR3, the DNA is TGCAGCGTTGAACAGGACACAGATACGCAGTATTTT.